These 13 T cell receptor beta chains were sequenced from one sample in a study of T-cell reconstitution after alpha-beta-depleted transplantation in children (dated by TCRdb to 2016 to 2017). Libraries were made using PCR. These reads were obtained on an Illumina HiSeq 2500. To normalize quantification of the TCRbeta repertoire, the TCR libraries were built with molecular barcoding that relied on unique molecular identifiers. TCRdb reran the public reads through fastp at Q25 and MiXCR, keeping productive beta chains. For every CDR3 protein sequence, its rows merge into one entry that carries the most common genes and DNA. For this sample the table gives about 580,000 distinct CDR3 sequences, of which more than 20% were detected only once. Roughly 15% of the sample is in the top ten clones. The sample's treatment or condition label is to be understood as: allogeneic hematopoietic cell transplantation with graft depleted of TCRalphabeta T cells and CD19 B cells.

The sample was PBMCs, mostly from graft donor cells, taken 360 days after TCRalphabeta/CD19-depleted stem cell transplant. The receptors were gathered from a boy less than two years old who had a stem cell transplant for acute myeloid leukemia, so the T cells may come from the graft donor.

J is TRBJ1-6 and V is TRBV11-2; D remains unclear. The CDR3 is made up of 13 amino acids. Germline loops: CDR1 SGHAT, CDR2 FQNNGV. Trimming shortened V by 1 base and J by 8 bases, and 6 bases separated the two germline ends. The CDR3 is CASSLVADSPLHF. In nucleotides, the CDR3 is TGTGCCAGCAGCTTAGTAGCGGATTCACCCCTCCACTTT.

This clonotype was detected ten times or more. The V and J genes are TRBV4-3 and TRBJ2-1; D not certain. In germline, CDR1 is LGHNA, CDR2 YSLEER. V lost 0 bases and J lost 5, with 20 bases in between. The CDR3 has 18 residues. The CDR3 is CASSQDVVLWGFDNEQFF. DNA of the CDR3: TGCGCCAGCAGCCAAGATGTTGTCTTGTGGGGATTCGACAATGAGCAGTTCTTC.

The chain employs TRBV5-1 and TRBJ1-1, with 7 bases that match TRBD1. Trimming removed 0 bases from V and 0 bases from J; junction bases left unmatched: 8. The germline CDR1 and CDR2 sequences are SGHRS and YFSETQ. There are 17 residues in the CDR3. The CDR3 sequence: CASSLETSGQLNTEAFF. DNA of the CDR3: TGCGCCAGCAGCTTGGAGACCTCGGGACAGTTGAACACTGAAGCTTTCTTT.

This clonotype was picked up many times. The chain joins TRBV4-1 to TRBJ2-6; D may be TRBD2 (5 bases). Trimming left V 4 bases short and J 2 bases short, with 18 bases between. CDR1 is MGHRA, CDR2 YSYEKL, per germline. CDR3 length: 18 residues. The CDR3 sequence: CASSLTGSPPPGANVLTF. The CDR3 DNA sequence: TGCGCCAGCAGCCTTACGGGAAGTCCCCCCCCTGGGGCCAACGTCCTGACTTTC.

This clonotype was seen a few times. V gene TRBV13 combines with J gene TRBJ2-1; D gene unclear. Germline V lookup: CDR1 PRHDT, CDR2 FYEKMQ (reference sequence). Trimming took off 2 bases at V and 2 bases at J, with 10 bases between the two ends. CDR3 size: 15 residues. CDR3 sequence reads: CASSLLAPTYNEQFF. The CDR3, as DNA: TGTGCCAGCAGCTTATTGGCCCCCACCTACAATGAGCAGTTCTTC.

This clonotype came up many times. The chain has TRBV20-1 and TRBJ2-7, with 7 bases aligning to TRBD1. With 5 bases clipped from V and 3 bases from J, the junction kept 1 base outside the gene matches. Germline CDR1 reads DFQATT; CDR2 reads SNEGSKA (reference sequence). The CDR3 totals 11 residues. The CDR3 reads CSAGDSYEQYV. CDR3 sequence (DNA): TGCAGTGCTGGGGACAGCTACGAGCAGTACGTC.

This clonotype was observed a few times. The chain is built from TRBV28 and TRBJ1-6, with TRBD1 as a possible D gene (5 bases). Germline CDR1 MDHEN, CDR2 SYDVKM. CDR3 length: 14 amino acids. Between the trimmed V and J ends, which lost 1 base and 10 bases, there was a span of 11 bases. CDR3 nucleotide sequence: TGTGCCAGCAGTTTATTGCCCGGACAATCACCCCTCCACTTT. The encoded protein is CASSLLPGQSPLHF.

The table lists this clonotype with a few counts. V usage is TRBV5-1 and J usage is TRBJ1-1; D is perhaps TRBD1 (6 bases). This CDR3 is 15 amino acids long. Trimming cost V 0 bases and J 4 bases, with 13 bases left between them. Germline lookup yields CDR1 SGHRS and CDR2 YFSETQ. The CDR3 DNA reads TGCGCCAGCAGCTTGGACCGGGGGCGTGCCACTGAAGCTTTCTTT. Amino acids: CASSLDRGRATEAFF.

The genes are TRBV20-1 and TRBJ1-6; 7 nucleotides align to TRBD1. The CDR3 length is 16 residues. The J segment lost 0 bases and the V segment lost 6 bases, leaving 8 bases of the junction unmatched. The germline gives CDR1 DFQATT, CDR2 SNEGSKA (reference sequence). CDR3 loop: CSAITGDSSYNSPLHF. In DNA, the CDR3 is TGCAGTGCCATCACAGGGGACAGCTCCTATAATTCACCCCTCCACTTT.

This rearrangement joins TRBV12-3 or TRBV12-4 to TRBJ1-1; TRBD1 agrees at 8 bases. The CDR3 contains 15 residues. V dropped 6 bases and J dropped 8; count of bases not matched to a gene: 14. The CDR3 loop reads CASSFPSTGEREAFF. As DNA, the CDR3 is TGTGCCAGCAGCTTCCCGTCGACAGGGGAGAGGGAAGCTTTCTTT.

This chain links TRBV7-2 with TRBJ2-5, with D perhaps matching TRBD2 (5 bases). The V end lost 1 base, the J end lost 4 bases, and 13 bases lay between the germline ends. CDR1 and CDR2 from the germline V gene are SGHTA and FQGNSA. This CDR3 is built from 15 residues. CDR3 nucleotides: TGTGCCAGCAGCTTAGGGTGGGGAGTTCGAGAGACCCAGTACTTC. Residues: CASSLGWGVRETQYF.

The J gene is TRBJ2-7, the V gene TRBV28, with 11 bases matching TRBD2. Germline assignment: CDR1 MDHEN and CDR2 SYDVKM. Trimming at V came to 5 bases and at J to 3 bases, leaving 9 bases not matched to a gene. The CDR3 consists of 16 residues. In DNA form, the CDR3 reads TGTGCCAGCAGTATCACTAGCGGGGGATCCCTCTACGAGCAGTACGTC. Translating gives CASSITSGGSLYEQYV.

This clonotype was detected ten times or more. This chain uses TRBV29-1 with TRBJ2-7; TRBD1 matches 7 bases. There are 12 residues in the CDR3. V gave up 6 bases and J gave up 6 bases; unmatched junction bases: 8. CDR1 and CDR2 (germline): SQVTM, ANQGSEA. CDR3 in DNA: TGCAGCGTGGTTGACAGGGCCCCCGAGCAGTACTTC. Translating it yields CSVVDRAPEQYF.